The T cell receptor beta chain described here comes from a study of spatial heterogeneity in lung cancer. In its sample, this clonotype was seen many times. One end of the junction varies from germline; a read error may be responsible. Noted time point: sample taken at primary tumor resection. TCRdb analysed the 5' RACE reads with MiXCR anew, one entry per CDR3 protein. The sample lists around 26,000 distinct CDR3 sequences, 6% to 7.5% occurring once. CDR3 length: 17 amino acids. Sequenced here: PBMCs, sampled at surgery. The origin of this receptor is a male donor with early-stage non-small cell lung cancer. The chain combines TRBV12-3 or TRBV12-4 with TRBJ1-5; tentatively, D is TRBD1 (6 bases). The CDR3 DNA follows: TGTGCCAGTAGTTTGAGGAACTCGGGGGGCAGCAATCAGCCCCAGCATTTT. It translates to CASSLRNSGGSNQPQHF.